A single sample is the source of the 9 T cell receptor beta chains below, sequenced in a study of T cell responses to AZD1222 COVID-19 vaccine. Some clones are missing from TCRdb's copy, which holds only in-frame ones; the method was immunoSEQ multiplex PCR. The sample includes just under 95,000 clones, 88% of them seen just once. Specimen: peripheral blood, collected on day 0 of AZD1222 vaccination. These receptor sequences come from an adult in good health.

This clone was detected once. This chain links TRBV6-5 with TRBJ2-7; D might be TRBD2 (5 bases). The CDR3 has 14 amino acids. The V end was cut by 6 bases, the J end by 4 bases, with 16 bases between. Germline CDR1 reads MNHEY; CDR2 reads SVGAGI. CDR3 DNA: TGTGCCAGCAGCCGAGGGTTAGAGGTGTACGAGCAGTACTTC. Translating gives CASSRGLEVYEQYF.

The chain recombines TRBV19 with TRBJ1-2, with unresolved D. V lost 3 bases, J lost 8 bases, and 10 bases lay in between. CDR3 length: 12 residues. The V gene's germline CDR1 is LNHDA and CDR2 SQIVND (reference sequence). Written as DNA, the CDR3 is TGTGCCAGTAGTATCCTAGGAAGCGGCTACACCTTC. It codes for CASSILGSGYTF.

This chain uses TRBV6-5 with TRBJ2-7; TRBD2 aligns across 8 bases. Per germline, CDR1 MNHEY and CDR2 SVGAGI. The CDR3 is 15 residues long. V gave up 7 bases and J gave up 3 bases; unmatched junction bases: 11. The CDR3 sequence is CASTRRSGELYEQYF. CDR3 coding DNA: TGTGCCAGCACTCGGCGTAGCGGGGAGCTCTACGAGCAGTACTTC.

This clone is a singleton in its sample. This chain connects TRBV5-1 to TRBJ1-1; 9 nucleotides match TRBD1. Trimming took 0 bases from V and 10 from J; bases not matched to a gene: 7. The CDR3 is 14 amino acids. The germline V gene has CDR1 SGHRS and CDR2 YFSETQ. The DNA of the CDR3 is TGCGCCAGCAGCTTGGAACAGGGGGCTGGGTCAGCTTTCTTT. This sequence encodes CASSLEQGAGSAFF.

The V and J genes are TRBV7-2 and TRBJ2-3; D gene uncertain. V lost 7 bases and J 4 bases, leaving 9 bases between the germline ends. CDR1 and CDR2 from the germline V gene are SGHTA and FQGNSA. This CDR3 comprises 12 residues. CDR3 sequence: CASNPRADTQYF. In DNA, the CDR3 is TGTGCCAGCAACCCCCGGGCAGATACGCAGTATTTT.

J is TRBJ2-3 and V is TRBV7-8; D is undetermined. Trimming took off 5 bases at V and 3 bases at J, with 9 bases between the two ends. From germline, CDR1 is SGHVS and CDR2 FQNEAQ. This CDR3 has 13 amino acids. The CDR3 region is CASSRRITDTQYF. CDR3 nucleotides: TGTGCCAGCAGCCGCCGGATTACAGATACGCAGTATTTT.

This clone has just one count. The chain uses TRBV7-9 and TRBJ2-7; 9 nucleotides align to TRBD1. Germline V CDR1 and CDR2: SEHNR, FQNEAQ (reference sequence). The CDR3 covers 16 residues. The V and J ends lost 0 bases and 2 bases, in that order; junction bases with no gene match: 5. CDR3 sequence: CASSLALRQGAYEQYF. The CDR3 DNA sequence: TGTGCCAGCAGCTTAGCGCTAAGACAGGGGGCCTACGAGCAGTACTTC. Based on the CDR3 plus reference TRBV7-9 and TRBJ2-7, the full variable domain is DTGVSQNPRHKITKRGQNVTFRCDPISEHNRLYWYRQTLGQGPEFLTYFQNEAQLEKSRLLSDRFSAERPKGSFSTLEIQRTEQGDSAMYLCASSLALRQGAYEQYFGPGTRLTVT.

This chain joins TRBV4-1 and TRBJ2-7, with D maybe TRBD1 (7 bases). Per the germline V gene, CDR1 is MGHRA and CDR2 is YSYEKL. This CDR3 spans 15 amino acids. Trimming left V 3 bases short and J 1 base short, with 13 bases between. The CDR3, as DNA: TGCGCCAGCAGCCAGAGCAGGGGGGCTTCCTACGAGCAGTACTTC. This encodes CASSQSRGASYEQYF.

This clone occurred a few times. This chain uses TRBV6-5 with TRBJ1-6, with no clear D. Germline V CDR1 and CDR2: MNHEY, SVGAGI. This CDR3 spans 13 amino acids. V was shortened by 0 bases and J by 9 bases, with 6 bases between the two germline ends. The CDR3 DNA follows: TGTGCCAGCAGTTACTCGCAGGCTTCACCCCTCCACTTT. As protein: CASSYSQASPLHF.